The 29 T cell receptor beta chains below come from one sample, sequenced in a study of T cell responses to AZD1222 COVID-19 vaccine. Only in-frame clones appear in the TCRdb table, and some are missing; sequencing was by immunoSEQ multiplex PCR. Seen here are approximately 130,000 clones, roughly 85% observed once, and the top ten hold 6.5% to 8.5%. This specimen was peripheral blood, taken 28 days after the second dose of the MenACWY control vaccine. These receptors originate from an adult who received the MenACWY meningococcal vaccine as a control.

The chain couples TRBV6-5 to TRBJ2-7; a weak D match, TRBD1 (5 bases). The CDR3 totals 15 residues. Trimming left V 6 bases short and J 0 bases short, with 15 bases between. Germline CDR1 MNHEY, CDR2 SVGAGI. CDR3 sequence: CASRMGRASSYEQYF. The DNA for the CDR3 is TGTGCCAGCAGGATGGGCAGGGCGTCCTCCTACGAGCAGTACTTC.

The J gene is TRBJ2-7, the V gene TRBV24-1; perhaps TRBD2 as D (8 bases). CDR3 size: 16 residues. The V gene's germline CDR1 is KGHDR and CDR2 SFDVKD. The germline V and J ends were trimmed by 6 bases and 5 bases, with 22 bases remaining between them. The CDR3 region is CATSTTGGGFIHEQYF. The CDR3 DNA reads as TGTGCCACCAGTACCACGGGAGGGGGCTTTATCCACGAGCAGTACTTC.

The chain uses TRBV27 and TRBJ2-5, with D perhaps TRBD1 (5 bases). The V and J ends lost 0 bases and 1 base respectively, with 12 bases between them. CDR3 length equals 16 residues. Germline V CDR1 and CDR2: MNHEY, SMNVEV (reference sequence). In DNA, the CDR3 is TGTGCCAGCAGTTTATCCAGGCAGGGCTTCCAAGAGACCCAGTACTTC. It specifies CASSLSRQGFQETQYF.

V gene TRBV21-1 combines with J gene TRBJ1-3; the table's TRBD1 call for D was not verified on the DNA. TRBV21-1 is classified as a pseudogene. The CDR3 runs 17 residues. CDR3 nucleotides: TGTGCCAGCAGCAAAGTGGAGCCAGGGCGCTCTGGAAACACCATATATTTT. This encodes CASSKVEPGRSGNTIYF.

This rearrangement joins TRBV5-4 to TRBJ2-5, with D maybe TRBD2 (5 bases). The V end was cut by 4 bases, the J end by 3 bases, with 13 bases between. The germline V gene encodes CDR1 SGHNT and CDR2 YYREEE (reference sequence). The CDR3 extends over 14 amino acids. This chain's CDR3 is CASSPPERKETQYF. CDR3 nucleotide sequence: TGTGCCAGCAGCCCCCCAGAGCGGAAAGAGACCCAGTACTTC. The variable domain in full, with the rest retrieved from reference TRBV5-4 and TRBJ2-5, is ETGVTQSPTHLIKTRGQQVTLRCSSQSGHNTVSWYQQALGQGPQFIFQYYREEENGRGNFPPRFSGLQFPNYSSELNVNALELDDSALYLCASSPPERKETQYFGPGTRLLVL.

The chain has TRBV9 and TRBJ2-5; D is uncertain. The CDR3 extends over 13 amino acids. Germline CDR1 reads SGDLS; CDR2 reads YYNGEE. Trimming pared 0 bases from V and 1 base from J, leaving 4 bases between. CDR3 in amino acids: CASSVGGQETQYF. The CDR3 coding sequence is TGTGCCAGCAGCGTAGGAGGCCAAGAGACCCAGTACTTC.

In the case of this clone: Sequence at one end of the junction differs from germline and may be a read error. The V and J genes are TRBV27 and TRBJ1-3, with D hard to call. From germline, CDR1 is MNHEY and CDR2 SMNVEV (reference sequence). There are 13 residues in the CDR3. CDR3 in amino acids: CASSPSSPPRLNF. The DNA of the CDR3 is TGTGCCAGCAGTCCATCTTCACCTCCGCGTTTAAATTTT.

V usage is TRBV4-3 and J usage is TRBJ2-7, with 8 bases aligning to TRBD2. The ends lost 1 base at V and 4 bases at J; junction bases unmatched: 6. Germline CDR1 and CDR2: LGHNA and YSLEER. The CDR3 runs 15 residues. The CDR3 DNA follows: TGCGCCAGCAGCCAAGCACCGGGAGGGTTGTACGAGCAGTACTTC. It codes for CASSQAPGGLYEQYF.

The V gene is TRBV5-5, the J gene TRBJ1-2, with a possible D match to TRBD1 (6 bases). CDR1 and CDR2 from the germline V gene are SGHKS and YYEKEE (reference sequence). Trimming took off 4 bases at V and 4 bases at J, with 20 bases between the two ends. The CDR3 consists of 16 residues. CDR3 coding DNA: TGTGCCAGCAGCCAGGACTGGACAGCACAGGGCTATGGCTACACCTTC. This encodes CASSQDWTAQGYGYTF. The full variable domain, completed using reference TRBV5-5 and TRBJ1-2, is DAGVTQSPTHLIKTRGQQVTLRCSPISGHKSVSWYQQVLGQGPQFIFQYYEKEERGRGNFPDRFSARQFPNYSSELNVNALLLGDSALYLCASSQDWTAQGYGYTFGSGTRLTVV.

This rearrangement joins TRBV7-2 to TRBJ2-7, with a possible D match to TRBD1 (6 bases). CDR1 and CDR2 (germline): SGHTA, FQGNSA. The CDR3 sequence is 14 residues long. Trimming removed 5 bases from V and 3 bases from J, with 14 bases in between. CDR3 residues: CASSPGAGSYEQYF. The DNA for the CDR3 is TGTGCCAGCAGCCCAGGGGCAGGGAGCTACGAGCAGTACTTC.

The chain joins TRBV5-1 to TRBJ1-2, with D maybe TRBD1 (5 bases). The germline gives CDR1 SGHRS, CDR2 YFSETQ. This CDR3 comprises 12 residues. Trimming cost V 2 bases and J 6 bases, with 8 bases left between them. The CDR3 DNA reads TGCGCCAGCAGCTTCGGCAGGGATGGCTACACCTTC. It encodes CASSFGRDGYTF.

The chain recombines TRBV2 with TRBJ2-1; a possible D gene is TRBD2 (5 bases). V was pared by 8 bases and J by 5 bases, with 10 bases between. CDR1 is SNHLY and CDR2 is FYNNEI in the germline V gene. CDR3 length: 12 amino acids. The CDR3 here is CASDYTHNEQFF. DNA for the CDR3: TGTGCCAGCGACTACACCCACAATGAGCAGTTCTTC.

The chain recombines TRBV5-4 with TRBJ2-2, with D unclear. CDR1 is SGHNT, CDR2 YYREEE, per germline (reference sequence). Trimming pared 7 bases from V and 1 base from J, leaving 20 bases between. The CDR3 totals 17 residues. Here the CDR3 DNA reads TGTGCCAGCTCCCTCCGCCCCGAAGCGAGGAACACCGGGGAGCTGTTTTTT. Its protein product is CASSLRPEARNTGELFF.

In nucleotides, the CDR3 is TGTGCCAGCAGCCCAACAAGAGGGACCGGGGAGCTGTTTTTT. The encoded protein is CASSPTRGTGELFF. The chain couples TRBV3-1 (or the pseudogene TRBV3-2) to TRBJ2-2; weak D call: TRBD2 (5 bases). CDR3 length: 14 amino acids. Looked up from germline, CDR1 is LGHDT and CDR2 is YNNKEL (reference sequence). The ends were cut back, 4 bases at V and 5 bases at J, with 11 bases in the middle.

The chain carries TRBV6-1 and TRBJ2-5; TRBD2 aligns across 10 bases. This CDR3 has 15 amino acids. V gave up 3 bases and J gave up 5 bases; unmatched junction bases: 6. The germline V gene encodes CDR1 MNHNS and CDR2 SASEGT. As DNA, the CDR3 is TGTGCCAGCAGTGATCCGGGACTAGCGAGGGAGACCCAGTACTTC. This translates into CASSDPGLARETQYF.

The rearrangement uses TRBV3-1 (or the pseudogene TRBV3-2) and TRBJ1-1; 10 bases are a match to TRBD1. Germline CDR1 and CDR2: LGHDT and YNNKEL (reference sequence). This CDR3 contains 14 residues. Unmatched junction bases numbered 1, after V lost 1 base and J lost 5 bases. CDR3 DNA sequence: TGTGCCAGCAGCCAAGGACAGGGGGCAACTGAAGCTTTCTTT. Translating gives CASSQGQGATEAFF.

V gene TRBV7-2 combines with J gene TRBJ1-2, with TRBD1 as a possible D gene (6 bases). The CDR3 is 14 residues long. Germline CDR1 and CDR2: SGHTA and FQGNSA. Trimming removed 5 bases from V and 2 bases from J, with 12 bases in between. CDR3 DNA: TGTGCCAGCAGCAGGGGGGATCTAAACTATGGCTACACCTTC. It yields the protein CASSRGDLNYGYTF.

The chain recombines TRBV2 with TRBJ2-7; the match to TRBD2 covers 7 bases. This CDR3 has 14 amino acids. With 7 bases clipped from V and 0 bases from J, the junction kept 6 bases outside the gene matches. The V gene's germline CDR1 is SNHLY and CDR2 FYNNEI. CDR3 loop: CASTGTIGSYEQYF. The DNA of the CDR3 is TGTGCCAGCACCGGGACTATCGGCTCCTACGAGCAGTACTTC.

CDR3 protein: CASSESTARQPQHF. The CDR3 DNA follows: TGTGCCAGCAGTGAATCGACCGCTAGGCAGCCCCAGCATTTT. The rearrangement joins TRBV2 to TRBJ1-5, with D unclear. CDR1 and CDR2 from the germline V gene are SNHLY and FYNNEI. V lost 2 bases and J 7 bases, leaving 12 bases between the germline ends. This CDR3 comprises 14 residues.

CDR3 loop: CASRGTRTDTQYF. The CDR3 DNA reads as TGCGCCAGCAGGGGGACCCGCACAGATACGCAGTATTTT. The rearrangement links TRBV10-2 to TRBJ2-3, with D perhaps matching TRBD1 or TRBD2 (5 bases each). This CDR3 is 13 amino acids long. Germline assignment: CDR1 WSHSY and CDR2 SAAADI. The V and J ends lost 6 bases and 1 base respectively, with 8 bases between them.

V usage is TRBV11-2 and J usage is TRBJ2-5, with TRBD2 as a possible D gene (6 bases). The CDR3 has 13 residues. Germline values: CDR1 SGHAT, CDR2 FQNNGV. V was trimmed by 5 bases and J by 4 bases, leaving 11 bases between them. The CDR3 protein is CASSPGGGETQYF. The CDR3 coding sequence is TGTGCCAGCAGCCCCGGGGGAGGAGAGACCCAGTACTTC.

The gene calls are TRBV30 and TRBJ2-5; D not certain. V lost 4 bases to trimming and J lost 1 base, with 7 bases between them. Germline values: CDR1 GTSNPN, CDR2 SVGIG (reference sequence). The CDR3 is 12 residues long. CDR3 sequence (DNA): TGTGCCTGGACAGGCCTCCAAGAGACCCAGTACTTC. Its translation is CAWTGLQETQYF.

The CDR3, as DNA: TGCGCCAGCAGGGGGACAGGGGCTGGAAACACCATATATTTT. Amino acid sequence: CASRGTGAGNTIYF. The rearrangement joins TRBV10-2 to TRBJ1-3, with 10 bases aligning to TRBD1. CDR1 is WSHSY, CDR2 SAAADI, per germline. J was trimmed by 2 bases and V by 6 bases; bases with no gene match: 1. The CDR3 extends over 14 amino acids.

The chain carries TRBV19 and TRBJ1-5; D is undetermined. Germline V gives CDR1 LNHDA, CDR2 SQIVND (reference sequence). CDR3 length: 15 amino acids. V was pared by 4 bases and J by 1 base, with 11 bases between. CDR3 loop: CASSRVGKSNQPQHF. CDR3 in DNA: TGTGCCAGTAGTAGGGTAGGGAAAAGCAATCAGCCCCAGCATTTT.

The chain couples TRBV11-3 to TRBJ2-1; tentatively, D is TRBD2 (6 bases). The CDR3 runs 14 residues. The V gene's germline CDR1 is SGHNT and CDR2 YENEEA. The germline V and J ends were trimmed by 5 bases and 6 bases, with 14 bases remaining between them. CDR3 sequence reads: CASSDPLATNEQFF. CDR3 bases: TGTGCCAGCAGCGACCCTCTAGCGACCAATGAGCAGTTCTTC.

A remark on this clone: Its ends do not fully match the called genes, so a read error is possible. This chain connects TRBV28 to TRBJ1-2, with a possible D match to TRBD1 (5 bases). There are 11 residues in the CDR3. Germline V gene lookup returns CDR1 MDHEN and CDR2 SYDVKM. This CDR3 is CASTYSGRVVF. The CDR3 DNA reads TGTGCCAGCACCTATTCCGGCAGGGTGGTTTTC.

The J gene is TRBJ2-1, the V gene TRBV5-1; D gene unclear. The CDR3 runs 12 residues. V dropped 1 base and J dropped 7 bases, with 6 bases sitting between them. Germline loops: CDR1 SGHRS, CDR2 YFSETQ. Here the CDR3 reads CASSLTFNEQFF. CDR3 in DNA: TGCGCCAGCAGCTTGACTTTTAATGAGCAGTTCTTC.

The CDR3 sequence: CASSRDSFNEKLFF. The CDR3 DNA reads as TGTGCCAGCAGCCGGGACAGCTTTAATGAAAAACTGTTTTTT. The chain joins TRBV7-2 to TRBJ1-4, with 7 bases lining up with TRBD1. The CDR3 covers 14 residues. The V segment lost 5 bases and the J segment 4 bases; nucleotides outside the gene matches: 4. Germline CDR1 is SGHTA and CDR2 is FQGNSA. Complete variable domain (other parts from reference TRBV7-2 and TRBJ1-4): GAGVSQSPSNKVTEKGKDVELRCDPISGHTALYWYRQSLGQGLEFLIYFQGNSAPDKSGLPSDRFSAERTGGSVSTLTIQRTQQEDSAVYLCASSRDSFNEKLFFGSGTQLSVL.

This chain connects TRBV28 to TRBJ2-5; D gene ambiguous. Germline V gene lookup returns CDR1 MDHEN and CDR2 SYDVKM. V lost 8 bases and J lost 5, with 15 bases in between. The CDR3 extends over 13 amino acids. The CDR3 region is CASSVSHRETQYF. The CDR3 DNA sequence: TGTGCCAGCTCGGTCTCGCACCGGGAGACCCAGTACTTC.